This T cell receptor beta chain was found in a study of CD8 T cells in Susac syndrome. An amount of RNA that ranged from roughly 0.5 to 1 ug was reverse transcribed with random hexamers. Amplification of TCR beta CDR3 across 54 Vbeta and 13 Jbeta was performed with immunoSEQ multiplex PCR. TCRdb reprocessed the immunoSEQ multiplex PCR reads via MiXCR and lists one record per CDR3 protein. This repertoire shows roughly 330,000 distinct CDR3 sequences, around 90% found once; its top ten account for around 0.07%. Sequencing of TCR beta covered CD8+ and CD4+ T cells obtained from blood. TEMRA cells were enriched by FACS, and CD4+ and CD8+ T cells were negatively isolated. V lost 5 bases and J lost 3, with 5 bases in between. Germline V gene data show CDR1 as SGHRS and CDR2 as YFSETQ. CDR3 size: 12 residues.

Sequenced material: CD4+ T cells from PBMCs. The chain carries TRBV5-1 and TRBJ2-2; D remains unclear. The source is a human donor with multiple sclerosis. The CDR3 here is CASRYDTGELFF. Written as DNA, the CDR3 is TGCGCCAGCAGATATGACACCGGGGAGCTGTTTTTT.